This T cell receptor (beta chain) derives from a study of blood T cell repertoires in COVID-19. Study as a whole: T cells, B-cell-depleted T cells, or PBMCs provided the cDNA or gDNA that served as material.

Only one count was recorded for this clone. TCRdb keeps only in-frame clones here, not all; method: immunoSEQ multiplex PCR. The sample gives around 150,000 clones, about 81% of which show up once; 9.5% to 13% is in the top ten. The V end was cut by 3 bases, the J end by 7 bases, with 13 bases between. The CDR3 sequence is 13 residues long. CDR1 and CDR2 from the germline V gene are GTSNPN and SVGIG (reference sequence). Input material: peripheral blood. The chain has TRBV30 and TRBJ1-5, with D tentatively TRBD1 (6 bases). The receptor was isolated from a human donor in a cohort sampled during active COVID-19. CDR3 amino acids: CAWRGAGIQPQHF. As DNA, the CDR3 is TGTGCCTGGAGGGGGGCAGGGATCCAGCCCCAGCATTTT.